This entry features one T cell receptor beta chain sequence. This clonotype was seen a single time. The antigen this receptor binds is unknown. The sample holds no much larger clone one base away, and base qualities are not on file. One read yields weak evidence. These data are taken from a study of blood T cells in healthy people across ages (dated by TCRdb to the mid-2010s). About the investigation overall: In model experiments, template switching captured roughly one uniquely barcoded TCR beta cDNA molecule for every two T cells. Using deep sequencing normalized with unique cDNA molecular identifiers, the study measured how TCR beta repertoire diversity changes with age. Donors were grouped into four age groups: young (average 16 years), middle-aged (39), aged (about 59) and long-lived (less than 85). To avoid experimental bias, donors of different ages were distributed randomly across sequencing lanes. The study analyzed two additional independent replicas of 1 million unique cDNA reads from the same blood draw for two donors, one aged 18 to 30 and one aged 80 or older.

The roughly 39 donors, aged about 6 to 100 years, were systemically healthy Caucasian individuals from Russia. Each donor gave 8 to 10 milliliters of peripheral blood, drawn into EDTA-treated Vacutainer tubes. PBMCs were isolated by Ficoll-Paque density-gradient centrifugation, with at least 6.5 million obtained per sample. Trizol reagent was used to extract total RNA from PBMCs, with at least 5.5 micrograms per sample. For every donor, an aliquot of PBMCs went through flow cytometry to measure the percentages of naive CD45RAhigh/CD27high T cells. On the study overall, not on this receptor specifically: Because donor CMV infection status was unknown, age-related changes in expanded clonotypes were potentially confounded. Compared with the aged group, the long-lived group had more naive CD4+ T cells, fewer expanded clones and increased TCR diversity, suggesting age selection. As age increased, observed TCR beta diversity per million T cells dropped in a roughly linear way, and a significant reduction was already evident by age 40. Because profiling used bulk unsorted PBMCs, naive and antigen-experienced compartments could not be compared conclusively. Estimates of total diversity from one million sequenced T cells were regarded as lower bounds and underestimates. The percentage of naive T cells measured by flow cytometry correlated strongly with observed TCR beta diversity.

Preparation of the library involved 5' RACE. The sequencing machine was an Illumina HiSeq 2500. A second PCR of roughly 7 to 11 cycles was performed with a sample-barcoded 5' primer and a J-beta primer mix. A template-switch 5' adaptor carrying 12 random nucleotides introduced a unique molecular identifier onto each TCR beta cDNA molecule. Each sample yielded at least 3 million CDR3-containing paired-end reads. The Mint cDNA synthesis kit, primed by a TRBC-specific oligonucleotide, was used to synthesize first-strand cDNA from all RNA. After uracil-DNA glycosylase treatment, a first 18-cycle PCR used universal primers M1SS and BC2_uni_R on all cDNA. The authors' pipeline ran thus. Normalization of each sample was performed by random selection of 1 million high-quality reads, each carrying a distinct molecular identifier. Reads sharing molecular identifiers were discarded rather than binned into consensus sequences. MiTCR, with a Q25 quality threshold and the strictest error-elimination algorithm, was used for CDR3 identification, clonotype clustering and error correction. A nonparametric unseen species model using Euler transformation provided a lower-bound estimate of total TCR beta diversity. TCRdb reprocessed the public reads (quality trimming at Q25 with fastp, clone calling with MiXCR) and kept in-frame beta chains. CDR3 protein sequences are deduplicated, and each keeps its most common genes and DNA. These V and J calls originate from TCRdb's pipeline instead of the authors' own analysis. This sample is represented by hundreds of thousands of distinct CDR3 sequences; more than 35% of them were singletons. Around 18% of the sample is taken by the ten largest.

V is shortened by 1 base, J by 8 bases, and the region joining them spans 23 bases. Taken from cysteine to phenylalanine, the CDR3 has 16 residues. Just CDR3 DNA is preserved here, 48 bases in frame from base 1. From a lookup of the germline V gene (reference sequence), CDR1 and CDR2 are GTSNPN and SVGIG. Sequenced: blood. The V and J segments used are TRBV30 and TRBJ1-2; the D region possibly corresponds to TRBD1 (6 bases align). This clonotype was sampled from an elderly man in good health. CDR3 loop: CAWSGLTGRSSRGYTF. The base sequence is TGTGCCTGGAGTGGGCTAACAGGGCGGTCCTCCCGGGGCTACACCTTC.